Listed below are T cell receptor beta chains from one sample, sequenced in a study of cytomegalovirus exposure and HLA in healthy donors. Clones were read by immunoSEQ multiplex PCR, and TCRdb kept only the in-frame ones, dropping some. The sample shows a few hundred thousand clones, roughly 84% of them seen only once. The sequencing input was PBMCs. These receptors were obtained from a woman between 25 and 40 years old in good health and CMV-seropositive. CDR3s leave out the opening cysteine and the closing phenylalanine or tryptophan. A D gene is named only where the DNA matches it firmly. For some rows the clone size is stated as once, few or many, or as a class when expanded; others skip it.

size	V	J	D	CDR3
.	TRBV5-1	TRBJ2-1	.	ASSLSLNEQF
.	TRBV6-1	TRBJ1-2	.	ASSDGGRGGYT
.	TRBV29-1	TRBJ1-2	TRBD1	SDRGNNYGYT
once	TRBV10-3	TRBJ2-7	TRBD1	AISEKGAIDEQY
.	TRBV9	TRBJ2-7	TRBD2	ASSRTSGIYEQY
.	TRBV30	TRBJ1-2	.	AWNQERQFYGYT
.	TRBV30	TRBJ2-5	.	AWGSGVAETQY
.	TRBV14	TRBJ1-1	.	ASSQEPTAETEAF
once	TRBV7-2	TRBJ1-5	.	ASSLDAGNQPQH
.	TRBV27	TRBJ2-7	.	ASSLAGRYFDEQY
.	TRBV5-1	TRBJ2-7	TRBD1	ASSQGQYEQY
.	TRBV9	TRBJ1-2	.	ASSPGAGDRYGYT
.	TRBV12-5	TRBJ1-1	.	ASGSIPRPTHQAF
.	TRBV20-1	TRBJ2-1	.	SAPGGNEQF
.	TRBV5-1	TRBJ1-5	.	ASSFGGGDQPQH
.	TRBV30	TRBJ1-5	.	AWSVQAGDQPQH
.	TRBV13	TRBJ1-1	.	ASSLRVNTEAF
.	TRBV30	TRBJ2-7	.	AWSVGAYEQY
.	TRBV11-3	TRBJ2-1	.	ASSPGHNSYNEQF
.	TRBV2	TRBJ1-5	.	ASSAQRSNQPQH
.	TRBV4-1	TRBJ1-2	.	ASSLLGRTANYGYT
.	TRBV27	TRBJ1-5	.	ASSSFYSNQPQH
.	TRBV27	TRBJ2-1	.	ASSLQGLDEQF
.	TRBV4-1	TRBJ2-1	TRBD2	ASSHTSGRVEQF
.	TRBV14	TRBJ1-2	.	ASSRNFAGYT
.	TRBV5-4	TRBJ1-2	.	ASSLDGGNYGYT
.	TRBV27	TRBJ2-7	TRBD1	ASSPLETGGRQY
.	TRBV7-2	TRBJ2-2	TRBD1	ASSTGGIHGELF
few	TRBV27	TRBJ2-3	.	ASSDKQFMAGPFHYTDTQY
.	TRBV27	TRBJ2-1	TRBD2	ASSGGARYNEQF
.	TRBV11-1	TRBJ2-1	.	ASSFYNEQF
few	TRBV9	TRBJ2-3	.	ASSVEGSTDTQY
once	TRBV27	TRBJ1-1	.	ASSPRGNTEAF
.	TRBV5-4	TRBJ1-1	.	ASRPGPVMNTEAF
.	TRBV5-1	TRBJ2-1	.	ASSLEPAQNEQF
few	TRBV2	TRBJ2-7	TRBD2	ASTQGGSVYEQY
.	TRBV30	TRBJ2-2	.	AWSGRGSTGELF
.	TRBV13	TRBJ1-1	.	ASSLQGEAF
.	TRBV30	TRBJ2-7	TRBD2	AWRSGGSYEQY
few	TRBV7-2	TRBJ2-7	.	ASSLIADGSYEQY
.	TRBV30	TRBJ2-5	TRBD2	AWTGGETQY
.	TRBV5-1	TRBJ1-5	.	ASSLEGVAGQPQH
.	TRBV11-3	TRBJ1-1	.	ASSLGANTEAF